These 18 T cell receptor beta chains came from one sample sequenced in a study of blood T cell repertoires in COVID-19. Method: immunoSEQ multiplex PCR; TCRdb's copy keeps in-frame clones and lacks some. This sample has 330,000 or so clones, with more than 70% found just once. Sequenced input: peripheral blood. These receptors all come from a woman aged 55-69 years with COVID-19, enrolled during active disease.

The count of this clone is one. V is TRBV5-1 and J is TRBJ2-7, with a possible D match to TRBD2 (7 bases). CDR1 and CDR2 (germline): SGHRS, YFSETQ. The CDR3 sequence is 15 residues long. V was shortened by 4 bases and J by 3 bases, with 17 bases between the two germline ends. In nucleotides, the CDR3 is TGCGCCAGCAGCCCTGTTGGGGGGGCTTTCTACGAGCAGTACTTC. It yields the protein CASSPVGGAFYEQYF.

The rearrangement uses TRBV7-9 and TRBJ1-1; D is ambiguous. Germline assignment: CDR1 SEHNR and CDR2 FQNEAQ (reference sequence). Trimming cost V 1 base and J 7 bases, with 7 bases left between them. This CDR3 is built from 12 residues. This CDR3 is CASSLGAGEAFF. The CDR3 DNA sequence: TGTGCCAGCAGCTTAGGCGCGGGTGAAGCTTTCTTT.

This sequence joins TRBV4-2 and TRBJ1-6; 7 bases map to TRBD1. The ends lost 10 bases at V and 7 bases at J; junction bases unmatched: 7. CDR1 LGHNA and CDR2 YNFKEQ come from the germline V gene. The CDR3 is 13 residues long. CDR3 protein: CAISTQGNSPLHF. DNA of the CDR3: TGTGCCATCTCAACACAGGGGAATTCACCCCTCCACTTT.

The rearrangement uses TRBV18 and TRBJ2-3; unclear D gene. V lost 5 bases to trimming and J lost 0 bases, with 6 bases between them. The CDR3 loop spans 13 amino acids. Germline values: CDR1 KGHSH, CDR2 LQKENI. This CDR3 is CASSTDSTDTQYF. CDR3 nucleotide sequence: TGTGCCAGCTCAACAGACAGCACAGATACGCAGTATTTT.

This chain links TRBV2 with TRBJ1-2, with D unclear. V was clipped by 4 bases and J by 4 bases, with 10 bases between them. Germline CDR1 and CDR2: SNHLY and FYNNEI. The CDR3 consists of 13 residues. The CDR3 sequence is CASSGLAPYGYTF. The CDR3 region has the DNA TGTGCCAGCAGTGGGTTAGCCCCCTATGGCTACACCTTC.

This rearrangement joins TRBV7-7 to TRBJ1-1; a possible D gene is TRBD1 (6 bases). CDR1 and CDR2 (germline): SSHAT, FNYEAQ (reference sequence). V shed 6 bases and J shed 2 bases, with 19 bases lying between them. This CDR3 contains 16 residues. The DNA for the CDR3 is TGTGCCAGCAGGAAAAACACCGGGACAATAAACACTGAAGCTTTCTTT. This codes for CASRKNTGTINTEAFF.

This chain links TRBV5-1 with TRBJ1-1, with 9 bases lining up with TRBD1. V lost 4 bases to trimming and J lost 11 bases; unmatched junction nucleotides: 12. Germline CDR1 SGHRS, CDR2 YFSETQ. CDR3 size: 14 residues. CDR3 bases: TGCGCCAGCAGCAAGGACAGGGGAGTTATTTCGGCTTTCTTT. This sequence encodes CASSKDRGVISAFF.

This chain links TRBV6-5 with TRBJ2-3, with 9 bases matching TRBD1. Germline V gene sequence: CDR1 MNHEY, CDR2 SVGAGI. V lost 6 bases to trimming and J lost 4 bases; unmatched junction nucleotides: 5. CDR3 length: 14 amino acids. CDR3 loop: CASRWDRVADTQYF. The CDR3 DNA is TGTGCCAGCAGATGGGACAGGGTGGCAGATACGCAGTATTTT.

This chain links TRBV6-5 with TRBJ2-1; D may be TRBD1 (6 bases). Trimming took 0 bases from V and 8 from J, leaving 8 bases between them. Germline assignment: CDR1 MNHEY and CDR2 SVGAGI. CDR3 size: 13 residues. CDR3 protein: CASSYSGTHEQFF. In nucleotides, the CDR3 is TGTGCCAGCAGTTACTCAGGGACACATGAGCAGTTCTTC.

V usage is TRBV6-5 and J usage is TRBJ1-3, with 7 nucleotides matching TRBD1. The CDR3 length is 14 residues. Germline-derived CDR1 and CDR2 are MNHEY and SVGAGI. With V trimmed by 8 bases and J by 4 bases, 8 bases remained unmatched. CDR3 nucleotides: TGTGCCAGCGGAGACAGGGCGGCAGGAAACACCATATATTTT. Encoded protein: CASGDRAAGNTIYF.

V gene TRBV19 combines with J gene TRBJ1-1; D is perhaps TRBD1 (5 bases). Germline values: CDR1 LNHDA, CDR2 SQIVND (reference sequence). The length of the CDR3 is 13 residues. V was trimmed by 4 bases and J by 0 bases, leaving 6 bases between them. The CDR3 region is CASSNRMNTEAFF. The CDR3 nucleotides are TGTGCCAGTAGTAACAGGATGAACACTGAAGCTTTCTTT.

The CDR3 spells CASSFTSGGDRETQYF. The CDR3 DNA follows: TGTGCCAGCAGCTTTACTAGCGGGGGGGACCGAGAGACCCAGTACTTC. V and J are TRBV5-4 and TRBJ2-5; 13 bases fit TRBD2. The CDR3 is made up of 16 amino acids. V lost 2 bases to trimming and J lost 4 bases; unmatched junction nucleotides: 5. CDR1 and CDR2 from the germline V gene are SGHNT and YYREEE (reference sequence). Full variable domain (rest looked up from reference TRBV5-4 and TRBJ2-5): ETGVTQSPTHLIKTRGQQVTLRCSSQSGHNTVSWYQQALGQGPQFIFQYYREEENGRGNFPPRFSGLQFPNYSSELNVNALELDDSALYLCASSFTSGGDRETQYFGPGTRLLVL.

V usage is TRBV7-9 and J usage is TRBJ1-1; weak D call: TRBD1 (5 bases). Trimming took off 0 bases at V and 0 bases at J, with 8 bases between the two ends. Looked up from germline, CDR1 is SEHNR and CDR2 is FQNEAQ (reference sequence). The CDR3 consists of 15 residues. The CDR3 is CASSLAGAVNTEAFF. Written as DNA, the CDR3 is TGTGCCAGCAGCTTAGCAGGGGCGGTGAACACTGAAGCTTTCTTT.

This sequence joins TRBV4-2 and TRBJ2-3, with a possible D match to TRBD1 (6 bases). V was trimmed by 4 bases and J by 5 bases, leaving 19 bases between them. Germline V lookup: CDR1 LGHNA, CDR2 YNFKEQ. The CDR3 contains 16 residues. CDR3 DNA: TGTGCCAGCAGCCGGGCGCCGATGGGGGCCCAAGATACGCAGTATTTT. Translating gives CASSRAPMGAQDTQYF.

This clone was recorded only once. J is TRBJ2-5 and V is TRBV7-2, with D perhaps TRBD2 (6 bases). This CDR3 spans 16 amino acids. V gave up 1 base and J gave up 1 base, with 13 bases separating them. Germline CDR1 and CDR2: SGHTA and FQGNSA. Written as DNA, the CDR3 is TGTGCCAGCAGCTTAGGGGGACTGGGGGGCCAAGAGACCCAGTACTTC. Residues: CASSLGGLGGQETQYF.

The V call is TRBV7-9, the J call TRBJ2-6, with D perhaps TRBD1 (5 bases). Germline CDR1 SEHNR, CDR2 FQNEAQ (reference sequence). V lost 2 bases and J 1 base, leaving 15 bases between the germline ends. This CDR3 region has 18 residues. The CDR3 sequence: CASSLTGTVGSGANVLTF. CDR3 in DNA: TGTGCCAGCAGCTTAACAGGAACGGTTGGGTCTGGGGCCAACGTCCTGACTTTC.

V usage is TRBV30 and J usage is TRBJ1-4; TRBD1 matches 8 bases. Germline V gene data show CDR1 as GTSNPN and CDR2 as SVGIG (reference sequence). The CDR3 contains 14 residues. With V trimmed by 1 base and J by 4 bases, 2 bases remained unmatched. The CDR3 region is CAWSGTGYNEKLFF. In DNA, the CDR3 is TGTGCCTGGAGTGGGACAGGGTATAATGAAAAACTGTTTTTT.

The chain links TRBV14 to TRBJ2-1, with a tentative D call TRBD1 (7 bases). V dropped 4 bases and J dropped 7 bases, with 23 bases sitting between them. Germline-derived CDR1 and CDR2 are SGHDN and FVKESK. The CDR3 consists of 17 residues. CDR3 coding DNA: TGTGCCAGCAGCCTCCACCGCGGGCAGGGGGGCTCGAATGAGCAGTTCTTC. It codes for CASSLHRGQGGSNEQFF.